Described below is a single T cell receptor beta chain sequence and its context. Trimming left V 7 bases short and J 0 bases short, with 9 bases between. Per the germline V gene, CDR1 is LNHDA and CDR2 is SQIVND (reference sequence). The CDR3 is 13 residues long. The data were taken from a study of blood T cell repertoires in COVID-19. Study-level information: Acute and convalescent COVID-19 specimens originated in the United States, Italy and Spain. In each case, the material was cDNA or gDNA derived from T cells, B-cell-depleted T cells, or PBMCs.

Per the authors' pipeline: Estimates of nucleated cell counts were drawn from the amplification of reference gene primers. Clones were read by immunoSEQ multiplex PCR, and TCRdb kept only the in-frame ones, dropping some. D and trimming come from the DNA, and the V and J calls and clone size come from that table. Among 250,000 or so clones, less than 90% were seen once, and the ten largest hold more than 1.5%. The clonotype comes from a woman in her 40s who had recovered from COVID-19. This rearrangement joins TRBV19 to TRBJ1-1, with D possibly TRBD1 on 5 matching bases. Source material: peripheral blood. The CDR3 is CASKGYMNTEAFF. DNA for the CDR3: TGTGCCAGTAAGGGGTACATGAACACTGAAGCTTTCTTT.